This T cell receptor beta chain stems from a study of cytomegalovirus exposure and HLA in healthy donors (dated by TCRdb to 2016 to 2017). Notes on the research overall: In an earlier analysis of roughly 590 of the donors, 250 to 300 Gb of sequence data and 90 million to 130 million unique TCR beta sequences from about 179 million T cells were reported. Approximately 330 gigabases of sequencing data and around 88 million unique TCR sequences made up an early release that covered approximately 700 HLA-typed donors. Of the 300 to 500 genotyped donors, 75% to 85% were placed in the genetic ancestry cluster associated with self-reported Caucasian donors. The study was designed to test whether signatures of past pathogen exposure could be identified by cataloging public T cell receptors. The study profiled the T cell repertoires of 550 to 700 subjects by immunosequencing and related them to cytomegalovirus serostatus. A separate validation cohort of approximately 130 different subjects was used in addition to the approximately 640-subject first cohort. To predict cytomegalovirus infection status, the study brought together high-throughput TCR immunosequencing, statistical association of individual TCRs with disease status, and machine learning. To study patterns of TCR occurrence, a later analysis re-analyzed previously published TCR beta repertoires from 666 donors and added high-resolution HLA genotyping. The later analysis used no new phenotypic data to find candidate immune exposures, relying instead on TCR beta sequences and their occurrence across donors. To decide whether each TCR beta V gene segment behaved as functional or pseudogenic, an earlier analysis of 587 of the donors relied on high-throughput TCR beta sequencing. Alongside the repertoire data, information on donor age, sex, ethnicity and CMV serostatus was compiled. A later genetic analysis used genome-wide SNP genotypes for 398 of the 666 donors, treating that subset as a discovery cohort. All discovery cohort repertoires had been generated using a single sequencing platform. HLA typing covered class I and class II loci at four-digit resolution. The number of donors typed differed by locus, with about 629-640 for A, B, C, DRB1 and DQB1, 522 for DQA1, 606 for DPA1, and some 450 for DPB1. Because of strong linkage in the cohort, roughly five DR-DQ haplotypes were treated as single units for association and clustering. Among 300 to 500 genotyped donors of the cohort, an average of approximately 220,000 unique TCR beta nucleotide sequences was sequenced per donor, of which about 18% were non-productive.

The germline V gene sets CDR1 to SGHNT and CDR2 to YENEEA. Including cysteine and phenylalanine, the CDR3 has 16 amino acids. Only CDR3 DNA remains: 48 bases, in frame from the first base. Deletion took 1 base off V and 7 bases off J, with a span of 17 bases between the germline ends. Library preparation employed the immunoSEQ multiplex PCR assay. The multiplex PCR relied on a mix of 60 forward primers for TCR Vbeta segments and 13 reverse primers for TCR Jbeta segments. The CDR3 region of rearranged TCR beta genes was amplified from genomic DNA with a multiplex PCR assay. Amplified TCR beta libraries were sequenced as 87-base-pair reads on the Illumina HiSeq System. Per the original workflow: In a later analysis, about 80 million unique TCR beta chains were counted across the roughly 670 repertoires, and some 10 million of these chains were shared by at least two donors. Raw reads were error-corrected and collapsed into unique sequences by a nearest-neighbor algorithm in which closely related sequences were merged to remove PCR and sequencing errors. V, D and J gene segments were assigned by aligning CDR3 sequences to IMGT reference sequences. For a sequence to be retained, a match of at least six nucleotides to both a V gene segment and a J gene segment was required. Rearrangements were classified as productive when the CDR3 lacked stop codons and remained in frame with V and J, and all other rearrangements were classified as non-productive. Following IMGT convention, CDR3 was defined as the stretch from the second conserved V-encoded cysteine up to the conserved J-encoded phenylalanine. Sequences without an unambiguous match to a single V gene segment were excluded from the earlier analysis of over 500 of the donors. In an earlier analysis of around 590 of the donors, a V segment was called functional when productive rearrangements were above 56.7%, and segregating when the standard deviation between donors exceeded 5%. To diagnose cytomegalovirus status from the catalog of TCR beta chain sequences, a statistical classification framework was built. In a later analysis, V and J genes were assigned by comparing TCR nucleotide sequences against IMGT/GENE-DB human TR gene sequences. Using the TCRdist pipeline, a later analysis assigned CDR3 sequences along with most-parsimonious VDJ recombination scenarios. In a later analysis, each TCR beta chain was defined by its CDR3 amino acid sequence together with its V-gene family, and reads lacking a unique V-gene family were excluded. As a way to deal with suspected cross-contamination and a sequencing artifact, a later analysis dropped 640 or so nucleotide sequences that were highly shared and had low generation probability. In a later analysis, a clonal expansion index was calculated for each public chain from normalized within-repertoire ranks of inferred template counts. Generation probabilities in a later analysis came from a VDJ recombination model fitted to out-of-frame rearrangements, and those results were checked against IGoR. A later analysis scored TCR-TCR, TCR-HLA and TCR-CMV co-occurrence with hypergeometric tests, applying a repertoire-size bias correction to TCR pairs. A later analysis estimated false discovery rates by permuting HLA or CMV assignments 20 times. In a later analysis, co-occurring TCRs were grouped with DBSCAN, and TCRdist sequence similarity was added when clustering was performed within HLA-allele-positive subsets. Repertoires with fewer than 30,000 or more than 120,000 public chains, plus five repertoires with anomalous nucleotide sharing, were excluded from co-occurrence clustering. The source is immuneACCESS, and TCRdb retained only in-frame sequences with V and J called. Part of the clones is not carried over; for the studies checked, unresolved V genes explain less than half of this, and the remainder is unexplained. D and trimming were read from the DNA, whereas the V and J calls and clone size are those reported in that table. This sample lists more than 65,000 clones; roughly 71% were detected once. The ten largest make up over 8.5% of the sample.

The cohort was made up of approximately 670 healthy bone marrow donors. At the time of sampling, every cohort member was nominally healthy, though immune exposures that went unrecorded were likely present. The donor was CMV seropositive and was included in the group of 250 to 300 seropositive cohort members. Every donor gave a peripheral blood sample, and the peripheral blood mononuclear cells from that sample were used for TCR beta sequencing. Genomic DNA was extracted from the blood cell samples with the Qiagen DNeasy Blood Extraction Kit. A note on this clone: Its antigen is unknown. No base quality values were provided; no much bigger clone lies one nucleotide off.

What the authors observed across the whole study: The sequencing pipeline was judged likely to have produced a cluster of highly shared sequence variants as a technical artifact. Most CMV-associated TCR beta chains appeared to be HLA-restricted in a later analysis, and the HLA associations seemed to be driven largely by CMV exposure. In this cohort, only TCR beta chains were sequenced, and detectable features were limited by the absence of alpha or paired-chain data. Cytomegalovirus status was reported to be diagnosed by the classifier with high specificity and sensitivity in both the original and validation cohorts. A later analysis found that HLA-associated TCR beta chains were more clonally expanded and had lower generation probabilities than equally common non-associated chains. Assigning TCR associations to individual alleles was difficult when HLA alleles, especially DR and DQ, strongly co-occurred. The 87-base-pair reads could not distinguish some IMGT-functional V segments, including TRBV6-2 and TRBV6-3, so those segments were excluded. A further reported finding was that TCR beta sequences accurately predicted the HLA-A and HLA-B alleles for most subjects in the first cohort. In a later analysis, TCR association rates were found to vary across HLA loci, with the most associated TCRs seen for DRB1 alleles and the fewest for HLA-C alleles. Presence/absence analyses assumed roughly uniform sequencing depth across donors, an assumption that may not hold. A later genetic analysis associated a missense DCLRE1C variant with V-gene and J-gene trimming of TCR beta chains, and an independent cohort replicated the association. Linkage disequilibrium might explain the correlated functional status among segregating V segments, but an unknown experimental factor could not be ruled out. Several of the top co-occurrence clusters appeared to be linked to parvovirus B19, influenza, CMV and Epstein-Barr virus, according to a later analysis. Because counts were too low, some 16 rarely observed V segments, including chromosome 9 orphons, were excluded from the earlier analysis of several hundred of the donors. Most TCR sequences were observed very rarely across donors, whereas some public TCRs were present in many individuals. According to a later genetic analysis, donors in an Asian-associated ancestry cluster had fewer N-insertions in productive TCRs than the roughly 670-donor mean. At a false discovery rate of 0.05, a later analysis linked fewer than 20,000 TCR beta sequences to specific HLA alleles. A few of the identified cytomegalovirus-associated TCR beta chains were confirmed in vitro to be specific for cytomegalovirus antigens. Broadly in line with IMGT annotations, most TCR beta V segments showed up in productive rearrangements about 87% or about 30% of the time in an earlier analysis of 450 to 600 of the donors. Because HLA typing was unavailable for some donors at each locus, only the typed subset was used in association tests. CMV serostatus was the only immune exposure information available for the cohort. The study gave a list of 150 to 200 TCR beta chains associated with cytomegalovirus. The authors suggested that the approach could potentially be extended to other disease states and immunological phenotypes.

This sequence was found in a woman aged 55-69 years in good health and CMV-seropositive. The sample comprised PBMCs. The sequence is built from TRBV11-3 and TRBJ2-1, and TRBD1 may be the D gene, going by 6 matching bases. The CDR3 region reads CASSLGGSGVGNEQFF. The DNA sequence is TGTGCCAGCAGCTTAGGCGGGTCAGGGGTGGGGAATGAGCAGTTCTTC.